This T cell receptor (beta chain) was recorded in a study of OX40 agonist ivuxolimab in advanced cancers. Looking at the study overall: Administration of intravenous ivuxolimab to patients occurred every 2 weeks at 0.01 to 10 mg/kg.

Profiled with immunoSEQ multiplex PCR; TCRdb holds only in-frame clones, not every one. In the table there are about 70,000 clones, approximately 78% of which are singletons. Germline loops: CDR1 MNHEY, CDR2 SVGAGI. The V gene lost 0 bases and the J gene lost 3 bases, with 7 bases spanning the gap. This CDR3 region has 14 residues. This clonotype was obtained from an adult with an advanced solid tumor such as melanoma, head and neck, liver or kidney cancer. The input for sequencing was CD4+ or CD8+ T cells sorted from blood, taken in a trial of the OX40 agonist ivuxolimab. The chain couples TRBV6-5 to TRBJ2-3; no clear D. The CDR3 DNA reads TGTGCCAGCAGTTACTCAGACTTTACAGATACGCAGTATTTT. It yields the protein CASSYSDFTDTQYF.